This TCR beta chain was observed in a study of T cells in Graves' hyperthyroidism and ophthalmopathy. Germline loops: CDR1 SNHLY, CDR2 FYNNEI. V was cut by 10 bases and J by 4 bases, with 17 bases left in between. The CDR3 totals 13 residues. This clonotype was seen a handful of times. What was amplified from RNA transcripts were TCR beta CDR3 regions. A set of HTBI primers served as the primers for a first-round RT-PCR of the TCR CDR3. Using its own MiXCR run on the multiplex PCR reads, TCRdb lists one record per CDR3 protein. Of approximately 520,000 distinct CDR3 sequences detected, roughly a quarter appear once; the ten largest clones hold about 11%.

The rearrangement links TRBV2 to TRBJ2-7; D possibly corresponds to TRBD1 (6 bases). The receptor was isolated from a woman in her twenties or thirties with Graves' ophthalmopathy. Sequenced: blood. CDR3 region: CATVVAGEYEQYF. CDR3 DNA: TGTGCCACCGTCGTCGCAGGGGAGTACGAGCAGTACTTC.